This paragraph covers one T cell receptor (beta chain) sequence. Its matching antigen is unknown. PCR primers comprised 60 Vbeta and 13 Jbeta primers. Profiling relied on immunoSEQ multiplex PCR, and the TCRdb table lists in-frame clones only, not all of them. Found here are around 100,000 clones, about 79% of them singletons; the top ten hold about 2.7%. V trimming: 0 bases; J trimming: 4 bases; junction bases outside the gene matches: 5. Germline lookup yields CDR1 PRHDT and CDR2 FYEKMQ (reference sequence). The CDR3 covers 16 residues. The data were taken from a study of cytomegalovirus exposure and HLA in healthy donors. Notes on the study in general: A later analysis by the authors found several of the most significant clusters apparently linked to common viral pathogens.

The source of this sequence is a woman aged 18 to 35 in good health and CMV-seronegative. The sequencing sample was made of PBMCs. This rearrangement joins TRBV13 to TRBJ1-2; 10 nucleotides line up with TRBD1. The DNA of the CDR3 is TGTGCCAGCAGCTTAGGCCGGACAGGGGGTTCCTATGGCTACACCTTC. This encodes CASSLGRTGGSYGYTF.